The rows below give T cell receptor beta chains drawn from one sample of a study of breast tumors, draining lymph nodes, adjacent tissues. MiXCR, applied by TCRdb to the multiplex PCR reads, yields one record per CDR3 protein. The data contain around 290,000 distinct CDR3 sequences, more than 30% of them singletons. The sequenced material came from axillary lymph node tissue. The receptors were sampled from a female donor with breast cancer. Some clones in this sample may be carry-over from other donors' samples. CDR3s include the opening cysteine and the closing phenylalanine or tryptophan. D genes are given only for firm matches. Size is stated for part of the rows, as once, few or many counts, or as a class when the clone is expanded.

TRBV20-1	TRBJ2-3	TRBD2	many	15	TGCAGTGCTGAGACTAGCGGGATAGACACAGATACGCAGTATTTT	CSAETSGIDTDTQYF
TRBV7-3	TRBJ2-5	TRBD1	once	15	TGTGCCAGCAGCGCCACAGGGGGCGCCTGGGAGACCCAGTACTTC	CASSATGGAWETQYF
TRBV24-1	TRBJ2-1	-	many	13	TGTGCCACCAGTGGAACAGGGACCAATGAGCAGTTCTTC	CATSGTGTNEQFF
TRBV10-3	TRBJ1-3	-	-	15	TGTGCCATCAGTGAGTCTAGGGGGGCGGGAAACACCATATATTTT	CAISESRGAGNTIYF
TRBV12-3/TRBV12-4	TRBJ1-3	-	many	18	TGTGCCAGCAGTCCTAGACAGGCCCCGCTCTTCCCTGGAAACACCATATATTTT	CASSPRQAPLFPGNTIYF
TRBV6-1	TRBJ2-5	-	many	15	TGTGCCAGCAGACTAACGGAGGGGGTGGGCGAGACCCAGTACTTC	CASRLTEGVGETQYF
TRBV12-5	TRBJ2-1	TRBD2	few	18	TGTGCTAGTGGTTTGGGGGACTTGGGGCGGGAGGGTTACAATGAGCAGTTCTTC	CASGLGDLGREGYNEQFF
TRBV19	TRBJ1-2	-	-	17	TGTGCCAGCCAGGGAAGAACTCCAAGAGCGGCTAACTATGGCTACACCTTC	CASQGRTPRAANYGYTF
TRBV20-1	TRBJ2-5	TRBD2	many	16	TGCAGTGCTAGAGAGGGTAGCGGGAGGGTTACAGAGACCCAGTACTTC	CSAREGSGRVTETQYF
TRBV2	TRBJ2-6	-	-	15	TGTGCCAGCAGTGAAGAAGGGAGCGGGTCCCGCGTCCTGACTTTC	CASSEEGSGSRVLTF
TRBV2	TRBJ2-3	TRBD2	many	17	TGTGCCAGCAGACAGGGACTAGCGGGAGGGAAAACAGATACGCAGTATTTT	CASRQGLAGGKTDTQYF
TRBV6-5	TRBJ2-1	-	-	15	TGTGCCAGCAGTTACTCGGGGGGCTCCTACAATGAGCAGTTCTTC	CASSYSGGSYNEQFF
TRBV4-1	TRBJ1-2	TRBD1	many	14	TGCGCCAGCAGCCAAGGACAGGGGGGCCATGGCTACACCTTC	CASSQGQGGHGYTF
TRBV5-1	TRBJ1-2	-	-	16	TGCGCCAGCAGCCCCCACCCTTCTCAACGCCCGGTTGGCTACACCTTC	CASSPHPSQRPVGYTF
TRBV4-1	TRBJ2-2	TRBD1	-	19	TGCGCCAGCAGTCGTTCCAGGGACAGGGTAACTTTGAACACCGGGGAGCTGTTTTTT	CASSRSRDRVTLNTGELFF
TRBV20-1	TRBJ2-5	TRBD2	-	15	TGCAGTGCTAGAGAACCTAGCGGGAGGCAAGAGACCCAGTACTTC	CSAREPSGRQETQYF
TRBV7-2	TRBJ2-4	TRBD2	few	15	TGTGCCAGCAGCTTGGCGGATGGCGGGGGAAACATTCAGTACTTC	CASSLADGGGNIQYF
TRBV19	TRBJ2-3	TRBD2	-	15	TGTGCCAGTTGTATGCTAGCGGGAGGGCGAGATACGCAGTATTTT	CASCMLAGGRDTQYF
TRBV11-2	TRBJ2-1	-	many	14	TGTGCCAGCAGGCGACCCGACCTCGACAATGAGCAGTTCTTC	CASRRPDLDNEQFF
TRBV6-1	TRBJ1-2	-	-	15	TGTGCCAGCGGACCGGGACTTCCTCAGGGCTATGGCTACACCTTC	CASGPGLPQGYGYTF
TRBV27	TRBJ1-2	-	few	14	TGTGCCAGCAGTGAAGACGGCATTCTTCGAGGCTACACCTTC	CASSEDGILRGYTF
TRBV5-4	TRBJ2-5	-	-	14	TGTGCCAGCAGCTTTGCGAGGCGCCAAGAGACCCAGTACTTC	CASSFARRQETQYF
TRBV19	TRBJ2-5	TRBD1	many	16	TGTGCCAGTAGTAACTACAGGGACAGGGGAGAAGAGACCCAGTACTTC	CASSNYRDRGEETQYF
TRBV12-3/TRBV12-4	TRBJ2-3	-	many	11	TGTGCCAGCAGTTTAGAGGATACGCAGTATTTT	CASSLEDTQYF
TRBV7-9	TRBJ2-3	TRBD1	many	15	TGTGCCAGCAGCCCCTGGGACAGGGCGGTAGATACGCAGTATTTT	CASSPWDRAVDTQYF
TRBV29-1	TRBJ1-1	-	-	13	TGCAGCGGTGACCGGGACCCGAACACTGAAGCTTTCTTT	CSGDRDPNTEAFF
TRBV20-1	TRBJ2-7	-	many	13	TGCAGTGCTAGAGCCACAGGAGGGCGGGCGCAGTACTTC	CSARATGGRAQYF
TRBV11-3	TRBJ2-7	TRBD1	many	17	TGTGCCAGCAGCTTAGTCGTCGGGACAGGGGAACGGTACGAGCAGTACTTC	CASSLVVGTGERYEQYF